This TCR beta chain was found in a study of T-cell reconstitution after alpha-beta-depleted transplantation in children. Study results and caveats: When one year had passed after transplant, most T-cell counts and diversity came from newly produced T cells. Several hundred expanded graft clones reportedly were the source of alpha-beta T cells about two months after transplant.

The CDR3 covers 14 residues. About this clonotype itself: Its antigen is as yet unknown.

The library targeted TCRbeta and was prepared with unique molecular identifiers. TCRdb re-analysed the PCR reads in MiXCR, keeping a single row per CDR3 protein. The table lists 800,000 to 1,000,000 distinct CDR3 sequences, around 30% of them singletons. This receptor was taken from a boy under two years old who had a stem cell transplant for SCID, so the T cells may come from the graft donor. This sequence joins TRBV21-1 and TRBJ1-5. TRBV21-1 is classified as a pseudogene. The material was PBMCs, mostly from graft donor cells, obtained 360 days after TCRalphabeta/CD19-depleted stem cell transplant. DNA of the CDR3: TGTGCCAGCAGCAAAGGGGAGTCGATACAGCCCCAGCATTTT. It is translated as CASSKGESIQPQHF.